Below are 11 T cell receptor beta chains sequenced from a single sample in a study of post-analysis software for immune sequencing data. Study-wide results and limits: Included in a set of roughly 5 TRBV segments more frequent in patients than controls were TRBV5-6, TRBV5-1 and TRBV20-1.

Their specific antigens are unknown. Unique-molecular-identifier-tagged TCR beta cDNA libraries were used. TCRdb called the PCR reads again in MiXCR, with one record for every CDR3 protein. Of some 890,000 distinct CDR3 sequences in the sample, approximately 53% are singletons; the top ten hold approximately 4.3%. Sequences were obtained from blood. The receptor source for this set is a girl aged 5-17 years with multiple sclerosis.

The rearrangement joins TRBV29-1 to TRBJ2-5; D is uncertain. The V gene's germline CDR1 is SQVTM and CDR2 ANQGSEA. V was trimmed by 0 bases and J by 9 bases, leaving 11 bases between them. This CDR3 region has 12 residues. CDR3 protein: CSVEDFPPAQYF. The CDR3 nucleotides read TGCAGCGTTGAAGATTTCCCGCCTGCCCAGTACTTC.

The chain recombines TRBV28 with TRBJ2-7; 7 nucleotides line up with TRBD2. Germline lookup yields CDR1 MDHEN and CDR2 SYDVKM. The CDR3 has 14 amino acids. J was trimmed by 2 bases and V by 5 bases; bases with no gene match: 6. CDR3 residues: CASSSTSEAYEQYF. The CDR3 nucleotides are TGTGCCAGCAGTAGTACTAGCGAGGCCTACGAGCAGTACTTC.

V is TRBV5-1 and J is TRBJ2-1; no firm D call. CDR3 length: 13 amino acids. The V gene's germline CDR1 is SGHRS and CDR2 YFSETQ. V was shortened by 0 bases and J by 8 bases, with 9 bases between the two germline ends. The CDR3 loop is CASSLGLLDEQFF. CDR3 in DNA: TGCGCCAGCAGCTTGGGCCTTCTGGATGAGCAGTTCTTC.

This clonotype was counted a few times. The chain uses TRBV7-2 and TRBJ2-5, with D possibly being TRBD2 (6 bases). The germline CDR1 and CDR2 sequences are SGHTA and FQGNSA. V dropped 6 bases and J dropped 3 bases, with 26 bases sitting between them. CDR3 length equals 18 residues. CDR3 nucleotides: TGTGCCAGCAGGCAAAGGGCAGTGCGGGGACCAGCAAAAGAGACCCAGTACTTC. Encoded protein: CASRQRAVRGPAKETQYF.

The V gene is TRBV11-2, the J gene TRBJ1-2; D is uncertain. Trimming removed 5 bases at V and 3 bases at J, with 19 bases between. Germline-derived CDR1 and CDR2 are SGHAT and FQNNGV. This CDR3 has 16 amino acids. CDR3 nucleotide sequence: TGTGCCAGCAGCCTATATCCCCGGCGGGCCTACTATGGCTACACCTTC. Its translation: CASSLYPRRAYYGYTF.

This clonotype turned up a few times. CDR3 in amino acids: CSAQYQETQYF. For the CDR3, the DNA is TGCAGCGCGCAGTACCAAGAGACCCAGTACTTC. V usage is TRBV29-1 and J usage is TRBJ2-5, with D unresolved. Germline CDR1 is SQVTM and CDR2 is ANQGSEA. This CDR3 region has 11 residues. Deletions cut 7 bases from V and 0 bases from J, with 6 bases between.

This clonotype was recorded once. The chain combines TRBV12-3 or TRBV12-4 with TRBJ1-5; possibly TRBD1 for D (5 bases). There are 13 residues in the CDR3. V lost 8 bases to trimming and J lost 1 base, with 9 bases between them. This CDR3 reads CASGRQSNQPQHF. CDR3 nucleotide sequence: TGTGCCAGCGGACGACAGAGCAATCAGCCCCAGCATTTT.

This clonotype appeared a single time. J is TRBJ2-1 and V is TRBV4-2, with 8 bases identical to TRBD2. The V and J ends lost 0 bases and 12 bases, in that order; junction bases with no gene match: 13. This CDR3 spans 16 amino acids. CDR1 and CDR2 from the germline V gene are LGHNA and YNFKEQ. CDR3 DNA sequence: TGTGCCAGCAGCCAAGAGGGAACGGGAGGGCCCATAACGCAGTTCTTC. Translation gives CASSQEGTGGPITQFF.

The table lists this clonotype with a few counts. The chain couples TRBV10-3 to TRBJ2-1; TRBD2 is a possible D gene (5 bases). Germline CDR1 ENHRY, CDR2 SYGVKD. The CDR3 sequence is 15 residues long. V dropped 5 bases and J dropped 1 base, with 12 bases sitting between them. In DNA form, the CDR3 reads TGTGCCATCAGTTGGGGAGCGGCTTCCTACAATGAGCAGTTCTTC. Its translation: CAISWGAASYNEQFF.

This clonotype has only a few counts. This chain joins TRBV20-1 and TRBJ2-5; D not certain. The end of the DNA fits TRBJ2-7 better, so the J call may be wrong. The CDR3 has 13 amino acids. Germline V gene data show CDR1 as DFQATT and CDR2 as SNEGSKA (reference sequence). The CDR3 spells CSARVQPTGEQYF. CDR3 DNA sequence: TGCAGTGCTAGAGTACAACCTACCGGCGAGCAGTACTTC.

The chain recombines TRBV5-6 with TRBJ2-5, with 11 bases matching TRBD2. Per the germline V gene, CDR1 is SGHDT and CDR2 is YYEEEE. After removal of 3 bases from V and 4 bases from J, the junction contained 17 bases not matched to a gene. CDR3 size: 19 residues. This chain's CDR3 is CASSSLFISGRGPRETQYF. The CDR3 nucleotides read TGTGCCAGCAGCTCCCTTTTTATTAGCGGGAGGGGCCCAAGAGAGACCCAGTACTTC.